This record looks at one T cell receptor beta chain sequence and its context. Its cognate antigen is unknown. Profiled with immunoSEQ multiplex PCR; TCRdb holds only in-frame clones, not every one. This table holds more than 2 million clones, around 95% found once. These data belong to a study of shared clonotypes between healthy human individuals. Whole-study context: Sampling drew on donors who were two women and three men aged 18 to 49.

The naive CD8 population came from CD45RO-negative cells selected for CCR7, without terminally differentiated effector memory CD45RA+ cells. The CDR3 length is 13 residues. V lost 6 bases, J lost 7 bases, and 4 bases stayed unmatched. Germline V gene sequence: CDR1 LNHDA, CDR2 SQIVND (reference sequence). Overall study results and limits: Generally, naive subsets came out with larger estimated richness than memory subsets.

The sequence was obtained from a young man in good health. Some clones in this sample may be carry-over from other donors' samples. V usage is TRBV19 and J usage is TRBJ2-1; 9 nucleotides align to TRBD2. The specimen was naive CD8+ T cells from PBMCs. CDR3 in amino acids: CASSSGRKNEQFF. CDR3 DNA sequence: TGTGCCAGTAGCAGCGGGAGGAAGAATGAGCAGTTCTTC. Together with reference TRBV19 and TRBJ2-1, the CDR3 gives the full variable domain: DGGITQSPKYLFRKEGQNVTLSCEQNLNHDAMYWYRQDPGQGLRLIYYSQIVNDFQKGDIAEGYSVSREKKESFPLTVTSAQKNPTAFYLCASSSGRKNEQFFGPGTRLTVL.